This note documents a single T cell receptor (beta chain) sequence. Which antigen it targets is not known. One base away there is no much larger clone; base qualities are not given. This entry comes from a study of T cell responses to AZD1222 COVID-19 vaccine (dated by TCRdb to the early 2020s). At the level of the whole study: AZD1222 recipients whose second dose came at about 4 weeks and those whose second dose came at about 12 weeks were combined into one group, since spike-specific TCR depth and breadth did not differ between the two schedules. A total of over 230 trial participants underwent TCR sequencing, of whom some 210 received two doses of AZD1222 and about 26 received two doses of the MenACWY control vaccine. Enrollment into the trials was organized by age into subgroups of 18-55, 56-69 and 70-plus years, and those subgroups contained about 160, 30 and 59 TCR-sequenced participants, respectively.

General conclusions and limits of the study: Conclusions about previously exposed vaccinees were limited because only six AZD1222 recipients were SARS-CoV-2 seropositive at baseline. The 56-69-year group was small, and its depth increase did not reach significance, likely because of low power. Reportedly, almost half of the unique spike-specific TCRs recognized epitopes lying outside the regions that are mutated in the B.1.351 and B.1.1.7 variants. A significant rise in spike-specific TCR breadth and depth was observed after two AZD1222 doses relative to day 0 and relative to MenACWY recipients. The whole spike protein was spanned by vaccine-associated CD4 TCRs, and dominant responses were seen in regions 160-218 and 743-854. Participants were mostly white British and included more females than males, and it was suggested by the authors that clonal diversity may have been underestimated. Because no day 14 peak-response samples were available, the repertoires could be characterized only after the peak T cell response.

The CDR3 regions of human TCRbeta chains were analyzed by immunosequencing. The original pipeline was this. Repertoire TCRs were matched against a reference library of SARS-CoV-2-specific TCRs generated with the MIRA antigen-specificity platform. Breadth meant the fraction of unique TCRs that were SARS-CoV-2-associated, whereas depth meant the fraction of total T cells that were SARS-CoV-2-associated. Using the MIRA data, each spike-specific TCR was mapped to the spike region that the TCR reacts to and placed in a CD4 or CD8 class. Log10-transformed breadth and depth values were compared by one-way ANOVA with Sidak's multiple comparisons tests. This is the immuneACCESS table as TCRdb keeps it, with only in-frame sequences that have V and J called. A part of the clones is gone; compared with another copy, unresolved V genes explain less than half, and the rest is unexplained. The V and J calls and clone size were taken over from that table, and D and trimming were inferred from the DNA. For this sample the table gives roughly 60,000 clones, of which roughly 90% were detected only once. Clones ranked in the top ten supply just under 5% of the sample.

The meaning of the sample's time point label: baseline before first vaccination. Vaccinee samples came from UK trials COV001 and COV002, including a single-blind randomized controlled phase 2/3 trial of AZD1222 (ChAdOx1 nCoV-19) in healthy adults. Trial participant PBMC samples were collected at day 0 and day 28 after the second dose for TCRbeta chain sequencing. Source: peripheral blood, taken on day 0 of AZD1222 vaccination. The TCR was taken from an adult in good health.

The sequenced DNA: TGCAGTGGTACAGGCGAAGGTGAGCAGTTCTTC. The resulting protein is CSGTGEGEQFF. The sequence links TRBV20-1 to TRBJ2-1; TRBD1 is possibly the D segment (5 matching bases). The germline V gene (reference sequence) provides CDR1 DFQATT and CDR2 SNEGSKA. The junction shows trimming of 7 bases on V and 9 bases on J, plus 13 bases between the germline ends. The CDR3 goes from the cysteine to the phenylalanine over 11 residues. Only the CDR3 DNA stays, 33 bases, in frame from base 1.